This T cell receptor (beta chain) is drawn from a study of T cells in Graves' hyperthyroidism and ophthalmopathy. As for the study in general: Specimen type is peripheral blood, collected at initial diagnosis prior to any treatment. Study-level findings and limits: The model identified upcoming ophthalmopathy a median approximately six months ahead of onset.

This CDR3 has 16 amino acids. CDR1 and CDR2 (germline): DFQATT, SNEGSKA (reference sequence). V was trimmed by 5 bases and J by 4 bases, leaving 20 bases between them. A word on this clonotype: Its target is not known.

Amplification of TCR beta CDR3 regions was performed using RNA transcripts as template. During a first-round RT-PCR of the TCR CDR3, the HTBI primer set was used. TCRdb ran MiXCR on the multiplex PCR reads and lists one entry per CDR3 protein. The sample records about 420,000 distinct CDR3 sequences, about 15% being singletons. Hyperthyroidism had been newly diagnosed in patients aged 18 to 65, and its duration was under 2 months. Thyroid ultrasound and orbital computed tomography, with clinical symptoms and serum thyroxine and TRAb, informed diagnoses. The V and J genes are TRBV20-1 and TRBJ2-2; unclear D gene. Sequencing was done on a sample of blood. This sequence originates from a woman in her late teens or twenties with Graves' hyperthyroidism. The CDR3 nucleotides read TGCAGTGCTCCAAACCGTACAGAACCGGGCACCGGGGAGCTGTTTTTT. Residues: CSAPNRTEPGTGELFF.